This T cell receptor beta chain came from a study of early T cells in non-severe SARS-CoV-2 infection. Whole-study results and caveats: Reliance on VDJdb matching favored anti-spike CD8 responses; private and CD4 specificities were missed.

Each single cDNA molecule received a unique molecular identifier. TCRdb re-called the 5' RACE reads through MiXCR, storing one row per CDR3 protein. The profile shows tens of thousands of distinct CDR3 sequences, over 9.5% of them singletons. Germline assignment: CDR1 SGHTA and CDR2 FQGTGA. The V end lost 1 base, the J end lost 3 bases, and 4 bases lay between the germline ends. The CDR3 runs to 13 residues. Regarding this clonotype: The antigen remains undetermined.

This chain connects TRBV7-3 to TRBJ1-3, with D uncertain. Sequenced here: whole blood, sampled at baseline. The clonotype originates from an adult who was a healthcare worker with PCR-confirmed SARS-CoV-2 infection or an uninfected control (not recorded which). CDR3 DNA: TGTGCCAGCAGCTTAAAGGGTGGAAACACCATATATTTT. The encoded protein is CASSLKGGNTIYF.